This TCR beta chain was retrieved from a study of graft-versus-host responses after intestinal transplantation. At the level of the study: Each recipient received anti-thymocyte globulin induction, then tacrolimus and steroids for 2 to 4 years. Study-wide points: Allograft clonal ratios (graft-versus-host to host-versus-graft) were high in patients who had graft-donor T cell macrochimerism. Among recipient marrow samples, GvH clones were found; some appeared first in ileum or blood.

The length of the CDR3 is 12 residues. Trimming stripped 4 bases from V and 7 bases from J, with 11 bases between. Germline CDR1 is SGHDT and CDR2 is YYEEEE. Comment on this clone: The antigen remains unidentified.

This table comes from immunoSEQ multiplex PCR, and its TCRdb copy is limited to in-frame clones, with some not included. The sample has over 100,000 clones, roughly 95% seen once. The chain has TRBV5-6 and TRBJ1-1; weak D call: TRBD1 (5 bases). Specimen: unstimulated CD8+ T cells sorted from spleen or lymph node cells, collected before intestinal transplant. This TCR was sampled from a human donor who received an intestinal transplant. The CDR3 sequence is CASSPGADEAFF. CDR3 nucleotide sequence: TGTGCCAGCAGCCCCGGGGCAGATGAAGCTTTCTTT.